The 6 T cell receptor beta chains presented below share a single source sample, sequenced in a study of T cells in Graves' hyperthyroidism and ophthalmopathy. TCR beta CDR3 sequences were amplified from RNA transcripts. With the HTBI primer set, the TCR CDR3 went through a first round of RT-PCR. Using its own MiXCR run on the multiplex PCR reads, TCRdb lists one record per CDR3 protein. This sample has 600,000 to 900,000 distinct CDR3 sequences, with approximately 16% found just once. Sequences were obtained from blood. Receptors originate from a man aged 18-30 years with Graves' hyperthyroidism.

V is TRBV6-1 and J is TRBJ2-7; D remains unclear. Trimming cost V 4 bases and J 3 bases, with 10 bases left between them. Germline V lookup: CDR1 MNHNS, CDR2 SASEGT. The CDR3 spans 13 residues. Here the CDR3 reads CASSVVSGYEQYF. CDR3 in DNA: TGTGCCAGCAGTGTTGTCAGTGGCTACGAGCAGTACTTC.

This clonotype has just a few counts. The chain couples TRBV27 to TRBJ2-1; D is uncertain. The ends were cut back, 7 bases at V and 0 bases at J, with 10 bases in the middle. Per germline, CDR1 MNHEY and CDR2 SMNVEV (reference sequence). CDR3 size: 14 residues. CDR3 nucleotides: TGTGCCAGCACCCGAGCCTACTCCTACAATGAGCAGTTCTTC. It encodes CASTRAYSYNEQFF.

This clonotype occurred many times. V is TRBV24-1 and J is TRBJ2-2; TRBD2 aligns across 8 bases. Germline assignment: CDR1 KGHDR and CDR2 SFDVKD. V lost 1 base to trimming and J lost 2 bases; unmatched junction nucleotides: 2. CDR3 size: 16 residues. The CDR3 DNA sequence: TGTGCCACCAGTGATTTTGGGACTAGTAACACCGGGGAGCTGTTTTTT. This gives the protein CATSDFGTSNTGELFF.

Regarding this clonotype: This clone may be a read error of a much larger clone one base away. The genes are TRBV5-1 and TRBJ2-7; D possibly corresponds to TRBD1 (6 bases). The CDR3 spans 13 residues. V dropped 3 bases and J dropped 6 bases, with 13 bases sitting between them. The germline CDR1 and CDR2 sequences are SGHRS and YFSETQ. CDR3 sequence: CASSSGPRGEQYF. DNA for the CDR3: TGCGCCAGCAGCTCGGGACCCAGGGGCGAGCAGTACTTC.

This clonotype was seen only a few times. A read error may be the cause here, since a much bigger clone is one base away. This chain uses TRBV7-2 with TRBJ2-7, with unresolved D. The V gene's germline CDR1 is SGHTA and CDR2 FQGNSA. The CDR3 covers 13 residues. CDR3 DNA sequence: TGTGTCAGCAGCTTCGACGGTTCCTACGAGCAGTACTTC. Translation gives CVSSFDGSYEQYF.

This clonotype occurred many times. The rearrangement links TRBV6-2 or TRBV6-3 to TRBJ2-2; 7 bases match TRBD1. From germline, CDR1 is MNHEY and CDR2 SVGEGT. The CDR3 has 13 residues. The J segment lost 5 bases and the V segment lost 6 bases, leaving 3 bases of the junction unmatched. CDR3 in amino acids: CASRNRGTGELFF. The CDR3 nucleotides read TGTGCCAGCAGGAACAGGGGAACCGGGGAGCTGTTTTTT.